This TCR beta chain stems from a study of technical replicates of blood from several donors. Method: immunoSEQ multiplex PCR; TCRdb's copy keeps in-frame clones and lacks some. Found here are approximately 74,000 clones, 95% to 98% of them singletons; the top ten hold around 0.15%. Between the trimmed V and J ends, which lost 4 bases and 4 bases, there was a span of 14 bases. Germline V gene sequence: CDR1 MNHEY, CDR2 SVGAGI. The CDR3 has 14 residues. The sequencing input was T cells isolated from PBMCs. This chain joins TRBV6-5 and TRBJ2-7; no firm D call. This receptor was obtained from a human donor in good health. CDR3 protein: CASSSSKSRYEQYF. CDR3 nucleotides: TGTGCCAGCAGTTCCTCTAAAAGCCGTTACGAGCAGTACTTC.